A selection of T cell receptor beta chains follows, all from one sample in a study of T cells in Graves' hyperthyroidism and ophthalmopathy. TCRdb re-analysed the multiplex PCR reads in MiXCR, keeping a single row per CDR3 protein. The sample lists roughly 330,000 distinct CDR3 sequences; roughly 17% were seen once. The specimen sequenced was blood. The receptors shown here come from a man between 25 and 39 years old with Graves' hyperthyroidism. Each CDR3 is given with its conserved first and last residue. Fields, in order: V gene, D gene, clone size, J gene, CDR3 DNA, CDR3 protein. D genes are given only for firm matches. A clone size is listed for some rows: how often the clone was seen (once, few, many), or a class if it is expanded.

V gene: TRBV7-9; D gene: TRBD1; clone size: .; J gene: TRBJ2-5; CDR3 DNA: TGTGCCAGCAGCATACTACAGGGGGCCGAGACCCAGTACTTC; CDR3 protein: CASSILQGAETQYF
V gene: TRBV6-5; D gene: .; clone size: .; J gene: TRBJ2-5; CDR3 DNA: TGTGCCAGCAGTTACGGTATAGGGAGGGGGGGAGCGGAAGAGACCCAGTACTTC; CDR3 protein: CASSYGIGRGGAEETQYF
V gene: TRBV11-2; D gene: TRBD1; clone size: many; J gene: TRBJ1-2; CDR3 DNA: TGTGCCAGCAGCTTAGGGGGGGCAGGGACAGCGGGCTACACCTTC; CDR3 protein: CASSLGGAGTAGYTF
V gene: TRBV18; D gene: TRBD1; clone size: few; J gene: TRBJ2-1; CDR3 DNA: TGTGCCAGCTCACCAACTGAACCCGGGACAGGGGTCGAGCAGTTCTTC; CDR3 protein: CASSPTEPGTGVEQFF
V gene: TRBV6-5; D gene: .; clone size: few; J gene: TRBJ2-6; CDR3 DNA: TGTGCCAGCAGTTACGGAGTAGACAGTTCTGGGGCCAACGTCCTGACTTTC; CDR3 protein: CASSYGVDSSGANVLTF
V gene: TRBV7-9; D gene: .; clone size: .; J gene: TRBJ2-2; CDR3 DNA: TGTGCCAGCAGCTTAGTTGACAGCAACACCGGGGAGCTGTTTTTT; CDR3 protein: CASSLVDSNTGELFF
V gene: TRBV4-2; D gene: TRBD2; clone size: few; J gene: TRBJ2-3; CDR3 DNA: TGTGCCAGCAGCCAAGATTGGGTTAGCGGGAGCACAGATACGCAGTATTTT; CDR3 protein: CASSQDWVSGSTDTQYF
V gene: TRBV28; D gene: TRBD2; clone size: .; J gene: TRBJ2-7; CDR3 DNA: TGTGCCAGCAGTGACCGGGGCGTGGCGGGAGGATCCTACGAGCAGTACTTC; CDR3 protein: CASSDRGVAGGSYEQYF
V gene: TRBV12-3/TRBV12-4; D gene: TRBD1; clone size: .; J gene: TRBJ2-5; CDR3 DNA: TGTGCCAGCAGTTGGGGGACAGGGCAAGAGACCCAGTACTTC; CDR3 protein: CASSWGTGQETQYF
V gene: TRBV25-1; D gene: TRBD2; clone size: many; J gene: TRBJ2-3; CDR3 DNA: TGTGCCAGCAGCGCCCTTAGCGGGAGTGGAGATACGCAGTATTTT; CDR3 protein: CASSALSGSGDTQYF
V gene: TRBV6-9; D gene: .; clone size: few; J gene: TRBJ2-7; CDR3 DNA: TGTGCCAGCAGTTACATTCTCCAGTACGAGCAGTACTTC; CDR3 protein: CASSYILQYEQYF
V gene: TRBV7-9; D gene: .; clone size: .; J gene: TRBJ1-3; CDR3 DNA: TGTGCCAGCAGCTTGGGAAGGGGACGGACCTCTGGAAACACCATATATTTT; CDR3 protein: CASSLGRGRTSGNTIYF
V gene: TRBV2; D gene: TRBD1; clone size: many; J gene: TRBJ1-2; CDR3 DNA: TGTGCCAGCTTGCAGGGGGGAGGCTATGGCTACACCTTC; CDR3 protein: CASLQGGGYGYTF
V gene: TRBV29-1; D gene: TRBD1; clone size: many; J gene: TRBJ2-1; CDR3 DNA: TGCAGCGCCGCCGGACAGGGCGGCCAGACCTACAATGAGCAGTTCTTC; CDR3 protein: CSAAGQGGQTYNEQFF
V gene: TRBV5-1; D gene: TRBD2; clone size: many; J gene: TRBJ2-2; CDR3 DNA: TGCGCCAGCAGCGGGCTAGCGGGAGTATCCACCGGGGAGCTGTTTTTT; CDR3 protein: CASSGLAGVSTGELFF
V gene: TRBV6-4; D gene: .; clone size: few; J gene: TRBJ2-1; CDR3 DNA: TGTGCCAGCAGTGTCTACTCCGGGGCTAATGAGCAGTTCTTC; CDR3 protein: CASSVYSGANEQFF
V gene: TRBV7-2; D gene: .; clone size: .; J gene: TRBJ2-5; CDR3 DNA: TGTGCCAGCAGCCCGTGGGGCCACCGTGGAGAGACCCAGTACTTC; CDR3 protein: CASSPWGHRGETQYF
V gene: TRBV28; D gene: .; clone size: many; J gene: TRBJ2-2; CDR3 DNA: TGTGCCAGCAGCCCCGTAGGCGGGGAGCTGTTTTTT; CDR3 protein: CASSPVGGELFF
V gene: TRBV12-3/TRBV12-4; D gene: .; clone size: many; J gene: TRBJ2-2; CDR3 DNA: TGTGCCAGCAGCTTACCTTTCGGAGAATCGACCGGGGAGCTGTTTTTT; CDR3 protein: CASSLPFGESTGELFF
V gene: TRBV2; D gene: .; clone size: .; J gene: TRBJ2-4; CDR3 DNA: TGTGCCAGCAGTGAACCCCCTGGACTAGCCAAAAACATTCAGTACTTC; CDR3 protein: CASSEPPGLAKNIQYF
V gene: TRBV28; D gene: .; clone size: many; J gene: TRBJ1-1; CDR3 DNA: TGTGCCAGCAGTACCCAGGGGCAAAAGAGAAAGACTGAAGCTTTCTTT; CDR3 protein: CASSTQGQKRKTEAFF
V gene: TRBV12-3/TRBV12-4; D gene: TRBD2; clone size: many; J gene: TRBJ2-1; CDR3 DNA: TGTGCCAGCAGCCAACTCTCGGTGGCGGGAGGTGGTCTAGAGCAGTTCTTC; CDR3 protein: CASSQLSVAGGGLEQFF
V gene: TRBV7-9; D gene: .; clone size: .; J gene: TRBJ2-7; CDR3 DNA: TGTGCCAGCAGCTCGACTCCAAGAGAAGCCTACGAGCAGTACTTC; CDR3 protein: CASSSTPREAYEQYF
V gene: TRBV5-6; D gene: .; clone size: .; J gene: TRBJ1-5; CDR3 DNA: TGTGCCAGCAGCAGTAGAGGGCTGGGATCGCAGCCCCAGCATTTT; CDR3 protein: CASSSRGLGSQPQHF
V gene: TRBV7-9; D gene: .; clone size: .; J gene: TRBJ2-5; CDR3 DNA: TGTGCCAGCAGAGGACCGGGACTCCCAGTGGAGACCCAGTACTTC; CDR3 protein: CASRGPGLPVETQYF
V gene: TRBV20-1; D gene: .; clone size: many; J gene: TRBJ2-3; CDR3 DNA: TGCAGTGCTAGAGGTTCTGGGGTACCACTTAGCACAGATACGCAGTATTTT; CDR3 protein: CSARGSGVPLSTDTQYF
V gene: TRBV7-2; D gene: .; clone size: many; J gene: TRBJ2-1; CDR3 DNA: TGTGCCAGCAGCTTAACCAGGAGTTCCTACAATGAGCAGTTCTTC; CDR3 protein: CASSLTRSSYNEQFF
V gene: TRBV28; D gene: .; clone size: many; J gene: TRBJ2-7; CDR3 DNA: TGTGCCAGCAGCCCGATCGCATACGAGCAGTACTTC; CDR3 protein: CASSPIAYEQYF
V gene: TRBV5-5; D gene: .; clone size: few; J gene: TRBJ2-2; CDR3 DNA: TGTGCCAGCAACCCTAGTCGGGCAGGAGCGAACACCGGGGAGCTGTTTTTT; CDR3 protein: CASNPSRAGANTGELFF
V gene: TRBV7-8; D gene: TRBD2; clone size: many; J gene: TRBJ2-7; CDR3 DNA: TGTGCCAGCAGACACCGGGGGGGAGGGCGCTACGAGCAGTACTTC; CDR3 protein: CASRHRGGGRYEQYF
V gene: TRBV11-1; D gene: TRBD2; clone size: many; J gene: TRBJ2-2; CDR3 DNA: TGTGCCAGCAGCTTTCCGGGACTAGCGGGATCGGCCGGGGAGCTGTTTTTT; CDR3 protein: CASSFPGLAGSAGELFF
V gene: TRBV28; D gene: .; clone size: many; J gene: TRBJ1-1; CDR3 DNA: TGTGCCAGCAGTGAGATTCGGCTCGACAGCTTGAACACTGAAGCTTTCTTT; CDR3 protein: CASSEIRLDSLNTEAFF
V gene: TRBV5-1; D gene: TRBD2; clone size: many; J gene: TRBJ2-3; CDR3 DNA: TGCGCCAGCAGCTGGGGACTAGCGGGAAGCACAGATACGCAGTATTTT; CDR3 protein: CASSWGLAGSTDTQYF
V gene: TRBV13; D gene: .; clone size: many; J gene: TRBJ2-7; CDR3 DNA: TGTGCCAGCAGCCAAAAGGTCCTCGGGGCCGGCGAGCAGTACTTC; CDR3 protein: CASSQKVLGAGEQYF
V gene: TRBV30; D gene: .; clone size: .; J gene: TRBJ1-5; CDR3 DNA: TGTGCCTCAGCTAGGGGCAGAAATCAGCCCCAGCATTTT; CDR3 protein: CASARGRNQPQHF
V gene: TRBV27; D gene: .; clone size: few; J gene: TRBJ2-7; CDR3 DNA: TGTGCCAGCCCGAATGCCGGCGAGCAGTACTTC; CDR3 protein: CASPNAGEQYF
V gene: TRBV13; D gene: .; clone size: many; J gene: TRBJ2-2; CDR3 DNA: TGCGCCAGCAGCTTGGACACCGGGGAGCTGTTTTTT; CDR3 protein: CASSLDTGELFF
V gene: TRBV27; D gene: TRBD2; clone size: .; J gene: TRBJ2-7; CDR3 DNA: TGTGCCAGCAGTTTAAGCGGGGTGATCACCTACGAGCAGTACTTC; CDR3 protein: CASSLSGVITYEQYF
V gene: TRBV11-2; D gene: .; clone size: many; J gene: TRBJ2-1; CDR3 DNA: TGTGCCAGCAGCTTAGGTGGTTTTGGGAATGAGCAGTTCTTC; CDR3 protein: CASSLGGFGNEQFF
V gene: TRBV7-9; D gene: TRBD2; clone size: many; J gene: TRBJ2-7; CDR3 DNA: TGTGCCAGCAGCTTGGACACTAGCGGAGTTTCCTACGAGCAGTACTTC; CDR3 protein: CASSLDTSGVSYEQYF
V gene: TRBV27; D gene: TRBD1; clone size: many; J gene: TRBJ2-3; CDR3 DNA: TGTGCCAGCAGTCCTCTGGGGACAGGGAGGTCAGATACGCAGTATTTT; CDR3 protein: CASSPLGTGRSDTQYF
V gene: TRBV9; D gene: .; clone size: few; J gene: TRBJ2-2; CDR3 DNA: TGTGCCAGCAGCACATCCACCGGGGAGCTGTTTTTT; CDR3 protein: CASSTSTGELFF
V gene: TRBV20-1; D gene: TRBD2; clone size: many; J gene: TRBJ2-7; CDR3 DNA: TGCAGTGCTAGCGACTACCTGACTAGCGGGGGAGAGCAGTACTTC; CDR3 protein: CSASDYLTSGGEQYF
V gene: TRBV3-1; D gene: TRBD2; clone size: few; J gene: TRBJ2-5; CDR3 DNA: TGTGCCAGCAGCCCTCGGACTAGCGGACAAGAGACCCAGTACTTC; CDR3 protein: CASSPRTSGQETQYF
V gene: TRBV10-3; D gene: .; clone size: many; J gene: TRBJ1-1; CDR3 DNA: TGTGCCATCAGAAACAGGGAGAACACTGAAGCTTTCTTT; CDR3 protein: CAIRNRENTEAFF
V gene: TRBV3-1; D gene: .; clone size: many; J gene: TRBJ1-1; CDR3 DNA: TGTGCCAGCAGCCAAGAGCGGGGAACTGAAGCTTTCTTT; CDR3 protein: CASSQERGTEAFF
V gene: TRBV6-1; D gene: TRBD2; clone size: .; J gene: TRBJ2-7; CDR3 DNA: TGTGCCAGCAGGACCTCCCTGTCTAGCGGAGCCTACGAGCAGTACTTC; CDR3 protein: CASRTSLSSGAYEQYF
V gene: TRBV7-9; D gene: .; clone size: many; J gene: TRBJ2-1; CDR3 DNA: TGTGCCACCACCGCAACCGGGACTGAGCAGTTCTTC; CDR3 protein: CATTATGTEQFF
V gene: TRBV27; D gene: TRBD1; clone size: few; J gene: TRBJ1-6; CDR3 DNA: TGTGCCAGCAGTTTCGCCGACAGGGGTGGTTCACCCCTCCACTTT; CDR3 protein: CASSFADRGGSPLHF
V gene: TRBV6-1; D gene: TRBD1; clone size: many; J gene: TRBJ2-1; CDR3 DNA: TGTGCCAGCAGAGGCTTTCGGGCAGGGGGCATAAATGAGCAGTTCTTC; CDR3 protein: CASRGFRAGGINEQFF